Below are 32 T cell receptor beta chains sequenced from a single sample in a study of blood T cell repertoires in COVID-19. The protocol was immunoSEQ multiplex PCR, while the TCRdb copy is restricted to in-frame clones and leaves out a portion. The table shows some 150,000 clones, with roughly 90% occurring only once. Sequences were obtained from PBMCs or T cells enriched from blood (not recorded which). These receptors were taken from a woman between 25 and 40 years old with acute COVID-19.

V and J are TRBV7-9 and TRBJ2-6, with a weak D call TRBD2 (6 bases). The CDR3 extends over 19 amino acids. V was pared by 1 base and J by 0 bases, with 16 bases between. Germline V gene data show CDR1 as SEHNR and CDR2 as FQNEAQ (reference sequence). The CDR3 nucleotides read TGTGCCAGCAGCTTAGTTCCGGGACTTCACTTCTCTGGGGCCAACGTCCTGACTTTC. This gives the protein CASSLVPGLHFSGANVLTF.

The chain has TRBV27 and TRBJ2-1, with TRBD1 matching over 7 bases. V shed 4 bases and J 4 bases; nucleotides not matched to a gene: 4. This CDR3 has 14 amino acids. Germline-derived CDR1 and CDR2 are MNHEY and SMNVEV (reference sequence). CDR3 coding DNA: TGTGCCAGCAGTTACAAGACAGGGTACAATGAGCAGTTCTTC. Protein product: CASSYKTGYNEQFF.

The chain recombines TRBV7-8 with TRBJ2-3; 8 bases align to TRBD2. With V trimmed by 3 bases and J by 5 bases, 1 base remained unmatched. Germline V gene lookup returns CDR1 SGHVS and CDR2 FQNEAQ. The CDR3 covers 13 residues. DNA of the CDR3: TGTGCCAGCAGCTTCGGGGGGGGAGATACGCAGTATTTT. This codes for CASSFGGGDTQYF.

The V call is TRBV7-8, the J call TRBJ1-1; 7 bases match TRBD1. The V segment lost 4 bases and the J segment 1 base; nucleotides outside the gene matches: 0. Germline CDR1 and CDR2: SGHVS and FQNEAQ. The CDR3 spans 13 residues. The CDR3 nucleotides are TGTGCCAGCAGCTGGGACAGGAACACTGAAGCTTTCTTT. It codes for CASSWDRNTEAFF.

The CDR3 reads CASSVSTTGVGTEAFF. CDR3 DNA sequence: TGTGCCAGCAGCGTTTCCACTACAGGGGTAGGCACTGAAGCTTTCTTT. The chain recombines TRBV9 with TRBJ1-1, with 7 bases identical to TRBD1. The length of the CDR3 is 16 residues. CDR1 and CDR2 (germline): SGDLS, YYNGEE. The trim removed 2 bases at V and 4 bases at J, leaving 11 bases unmatched. The variable domain in full, completed from reference TRBV9 and TRBJ1-1, reads DSGVTQTPKHLITATGQRVTLRCSPRSGDLSVYWYQQSLDQGLQFLIQYYNGEERAKGNILERFSAQQFPDLHSELNLSSLELGDSALYFCASSVSTTGVGTEAFFGQGTRLTVV.

V gene TRBV7-9 combines with J gene TRBJ1-2; D perhaps matches TRBD1 (5 bases). Trimming pared 6 bases from V and 4 bases from J, leaving 18 bases between. Germline V gene data show CDR1 as SEHNR and CDR2 as FQNEAQ (reference sequence). CDR3 length equals 15 residues. For the CDR3, the DNA is TGTGCCAGCAGTCGGGCCCGCGGCGGGGCCTATGGCTACACCTTC. It translates to CASSRARGGAYGYTF.

The chain carries TRBV27 and TRBJ2-1, with D unclear. In germline, CDR1 is MNHEY, CDR2 SMNVEV (reference sequence). The CDR3 has 15 amino acids. V dropped 4 bases and J dropped 2 bases, with 12 bases sitting between them. CDR3 DNA: TGTGCCAGCAGTTACGGTTCGGTACCCTACAATGAGCAGTTCTTC. Protein sequence: CASSYGSVPYNEQFF.

V is TRBV5-1 and J is TRBJ1-2; a possible D gene is TRBD1 (6 bases). CDR1 is SGHRS and CDR2 is YFSETQ in the germline V gene. The CDR3 sequence is 14 residues long. V was cut by 4 bases and J by 7 bases, with 17 bases left in between. The DNA for the CDR3 is TGCGCCAGCAGCACGTTTGGGGGCCCGGCTGGCTACACCTTC. This encodes CASSTFGGPAGYTF.

The chain uses TRBV7-2 and TRBJ2-1; TRBD2 is a possible D gene (6 bases). CDR3 length equals 15 residues. In germline, CDR1 is SGHTA, CDR2 FQGNSA. The V end was cut by 0 bases, the J end by 9 bases, with 15 bases between. The CDR3 nucleotides are TGTGCCAGCAGCTTAGCGGGACTTACTTCCCTTGAGCAGTTCTTC. Translated: CASSLAGLTSLEQFF.

The chain uses TRBV2 and TRBJ2-7; D uncertain. This CDR3 has 14 amino acids. Germline assignment: CDR1 SNHLY and CDR2 FYNNEI. V was pared by 3 bases and J by 0 bases, with 9 bases between. The CDR3 bases are TGTGCCAGCAGTGATTACGTCAGCTCCTACGAGCAGTACTTC. Translating gives CASSDYVSSYEQYF.

The genes are TRBV5-5 and TRBJ2-4; D is uncertain. The CDR3 covers 19 residues. V was trimmed by 0 bases and J by 0 bases, leaving 19 bases between them. CDR1 SGHKS and CDR2 YYEKEE come from the germline V gene (reference sequence). As DNA, the CDR3 is TGTGCCAGCAGCTTGGACGGCGGCTCCAACACTCTAGCCAAAAACATTCAGTACTTC. Amino acid sequence: CASSLDGGSNTLAKNIQYF.

A word on this clone: Relative to the germline gene, one junction end is altered; a read error may explain this. The chain is built from TRBV7-7 and TRBJ2-7, with D maybe TRBD2 (6 bases). The V gene's germline CDR1 is SSHAT and CDR2 FNYEAQ (reference sequence). The CDR3 has 14 amino acids. The CDR3, as DNA: TGTGCTAGCAGCTTGGGGGGAGTGGGCTACGAGCAGTACTTC. It specifies CASSLGGVGYEQYF. The whole variable domain, filled in from reference TRBV7-7 and TRBJ2-7, reads GAGVSQSPRYKVTKRGQDVTLRCDPISSHATLYWYQQALGQGPEFLTYFNYEAQPDKSGLPSDRFSAERPEGSISTLTIQRTEQRDSAMYRCASSLGGVGYEQYFGPGTRLTVT.

The genes are TRBV30 and TRBJ2-1; tentatively, D is TRBD1 (6 bases). Looked up from germline, CDR1 is GTSNPN and CDR2 is SVGIG (reference sequence). This CDR3 comprises 13 residues. Trimming left V 0 bases short and J 10 bases short, with 13 bases between. The CDR3 region is CAWSVQGSEEQFF. CDR3 bases: TGTGCCTGGAGTGTACAGGGTAGTGAAGAGCAGTTCTTC.

This chain joins TRBV29-1 and TRBJ2-7; 11 bases align to TRBD2. The V gene end was trimmed by 0 bases and the J gene end by 5 bases; junction bases not matched to a gene: 3. This CDR3 contains 14 residues. Looked up from germline, CDR1 is SQVTM and CDR2 is ANQGSEA. In DNA form, the CDR3 reads TGCAGCGTTGAAGACCAGGGACTAGCGGACGAGCAGTACTTC. Protein product: CSVEDQGLADEQYF.

This chain links TRBV19 with TRBJ2-5; D is undetermined. V was shortened by 5 bases and J by 5 bases, with 9 bases between the two germline ends. Per the germline V gene, CDR1 is LNHDA and CDR2 is SQIVND (reference sequence). The CDR3 has 12 residues. The chain's CDR3 is CASSSQPETQYF. As DNA, the CDR3 is TGTGCCAGTAGTTCACAACCGGAGACCCAGTACTTC.

The rearrangement joins TRBV6-5 to TRBJ2-7; 11 bases match TRBD2. The V and J ends lost 10 bases and 6 bases, in that order; junction bases with no gene match: 11. The CDR3 length is 14 residues. Germline assignment: CDR1 MNHEY and CDR2 SVGAGI. The CDR3 DNA reads TGTGCCACCTTACTAGCGGGAGTTGGGGGCGAGCAGTACTTC. It translates to CATLLAGVGGEQYF.

The genes are TRBV5-1 and TRBJ2-2; 11 bases are a match to TRBD2. The CDR3 totals 19 residues. The V and J ends lost 0 bases and 1 base, in that order; junction bases with no gene match: 8. CDR1 and CDR2 (germline): SGHRS, YFSETQ. The CDR3 reads CASSLAPLGTSGNTGELFF. CDR3 DNA sequence: TGCGCCAGCAGCTTGGCCCCACTAGGGACTAGCGGGAACACCGGGGAGCTGTTTTTT. The whole variable domain, remainder taken from reference TRBV5-1 and TRBJ2-2, is KAGVTQTPRYLIKTRGQQVTLSCSPISGHRSVSWYQQTPGQGLQFLFEYFSETQRNKGNFPGRFSGRQFSNSRSEMNVSTLELGDSALYLCASSLAPLGTSGNTGELFFGEGSRLTVL.

As for this clone: The junction differs from germline at one of its ends, possibly a read error. V gene TRBV2 combines with J gene TRBJ1-2, with a possible D match to TRBD1 (5 bases). CDR1 and CDR2 (germline): SNHLY, FYNNEI. This CDR3 spans 11 amino acids. DNA of the CDR3: TGTGCCAGCAGTACAAAGGTCATGGGACTCTTC. It specifies CASSTKVMGLF.

The chain uses TRBV29-1 and TRBJ2-7; D gene uncertain. The CDR3 loop spans 12 amino acids. Trimming removed 2 bases from V and 0 bases from J, with 5 bases in between. The V gene's germline CDR1 is SQVTM and CDR2 ANQGSEA. CDR3 nucleotide sequence: TGCAGCGTTGAATACAGCTCCTACGAGCAGTACTTC. This translates into CSVEYSSYEQYF.

The chain uses TRBV5-1 and TRBJ1-4; D perhaps matches TRBD1 (6 bases). Trimming pared 0 bases from V and 0 bases from J, leaving 12 bases between. This CDR3 region has 17 residues. Germline CDR1 SGHRS, CDR2 YFSETQ. CDR3 nucleotide sequence: TGCGCCAGCAGCTTGGCCCAGGGGTTTGCAACTAATGAAAAACTGTTTTTT. Protein sequence: CASSLAQGFATNEKLFF.

The V gene is TRBV5-4, the J gene TRBJ2-2; the match to TRBD1 covers 10 bases. From germline, CDR1 is SGHNT and CDR2 YYREEE (reference sequence). The length of the CDR3 is 15 residues. V shed 4 bases, J shed 4 bases, and the junction held 4 bases outside the gene matches. The CDR3 DNA reads TGTGCCAGCAGCCCGGACAGGGGGTCCACCGGGGAGCTGTTTTTT. It yields the protein CASSPDRGSTGELFF.

The chain carries TRBV10-3 and TRBJ2-1; TRBD1 matches 7 bases. The ends lost 7 bases at V and 5 bases at J; junction bases unmatched: 5. Per the germline V gene, CDR1 is ENHRY and CDR2 is SYGVKD. The CDR3 contains 13 residues. As DNA, the CDR3 is TGTGCCATCACCTCACAGGGGAACAATGAGCAGTTCTTC. This gives the protein CAITSQGNNEQFF.

The J gene is TRBJ2-7, the V gene TRBV5-1; 7 bases fit TRBD1. The CDR3 spans 15 residues. Germline loops: CDR1 SGHRS, CDR2 YFSETQ. V lost 1 base to trimming and J lost 0 bases; unmatched junction nucleotides: 4. CDR3 sequence reads: CASSLYRTGSYEQYF. CDR3 DNA: TGCGCCAGCAGCTTGTATCGGACAGGCTCCTACGAGCAGTACTTC.

The rearrangement links TRBV30 to TRBJ1-6; D perhaps matches TRBD1 (6 bases). The length of the CDR3 is 15 residues. V dropped 1 base and J dropped 4 bases, with 11 bases sitting between them. The germline V gene has CDR1 GTSNPN and CDR2 SVGIG (reference sequence). The CDR3 region has the DNA TGTGCCTGGAGTGATGGACAGTCATATAATTCACCCCTCCACTTT. Amino acids: CAWSDGQSYNSPLHF.

This rearrangement joins TRBV19 to TRBJ1-4, with D hard to call. Germline-derived CDR1 and CDR2 are LNHDA and SQIVND (reference sequence). The CDR3 is 13 residues long. V gave up 1 base and J gave up 5 bases, with 5 bases separating them. The DNA for the CDR3 is TGTGCCAGTAGTATAGGGAGAAATGAAAAACTGTTTTTT. This codes for CASSIGRNEKLFF.

The chain employs TRBV5-6 and TRBJ2-3; perhaps TRBD2 as D (6 bases). CDR3 size: 14 residues. Deletions cut 4 bases from V and 0 bases from J, with 9 bases between. Germline V lookup: CDR1 SGHDT, CDR2 YYEEEE. The CDR3 spells CASSQSGSTDTQYF. CDR3 bases: TGTGCCAGCAGCCAAAGCGGGAGCACAGATACGCAGTATTTT.

The chain recombines TRBV25-1 with TRBJ1-3; TRBD1 matches 10 bases. J gave up 4 bases and V 1 base, and 10 bases lay outside the gene matches. This CDR3 contains 18 residues. The germline V gene has CDR1 MGHDK and CDR2 SYGVNS. The CDR3 bases are TGTGCCAGCAGTGAATGGGCAAGACAGGGGGCGTCGGGAAACACCATATATTTT. This encodes CASSEWARQGASGNTIYF.

A single count supports this clone. This chain connects TRBV14 to TRBJ1-2; the D is unclear. CDR3 size: 12 residues. Trimming shortened V by 1 base and J by 4 bases, and 4 bases separated the two germline ends. The germline CDR1 and CDR2 sequences are SGHDN and FVKESK. CDR3 in DNA: TGTGCCAGCAGCCAAGGGGCCTATGGCTACACCTTC. It encodes CASSQGAYGYTF.

The rearrangement uses TRBV18 and TRBJ1-1; D may be TRBD1 (5 bases). In germline, CDR1 is KGHSH, CDR2 LQKENI. The CDR3 totals 14 residues. Trimming left V 2 bases short and J 4 bases short, with 11 bases between. The CDR3 nucleotides read TGTGCCAGCTCACCAGGGGGGGGATTCACTGAAGCTTTCTTT. As protein: CASSPGGGFTEAFF.

The chain is built from TRBV28 and TRBJ1-5, with 9 nucleotides matching TRBD1. The CDR3 loop spans 16 amino acids. Germline V gives CDR1 MDHEN, CDR2 SYDVKM. V dropped 3 bases and J dropped 3; count of bases not matched to a gene: 6. This CDR3 is CASSFDGTGNNQPQHF. CDR3 coding DNA: TGTGCCAGCAGTTTTGATGGGACAGGGAACAATCAGCCCCAGCATTTT.

The chain combines TRBV23-1 with TRBJ2-7, with 9 bases lining up with TRBD2. TRBV23-1 is an ORF; its function is uncertain. CDR3 length: 17 amino acids. Trimming cost V 2 bases and J 4 bases; bases outside gene matches: 12. The CDR3 bases are TGCGCCAGCAGTCAAGGTGTGGCTAGCGGGATTGGGTACGAGCAGTACTTC. This encodes CASSQGVASGIGYEQYF.

The V and J genes are TRBV4-3 and TRBJ2-1; TRBD2 matches 14 bases. J was trimmed by 12 bases and V by 3 bases; bases with no gene match: 13. CDR3 length: 17 residues. CDR1 LGHNA and CDR2 YSLEER come from the germline V gene. CDR3 bases: TGCGCCAGCAGCCAGACCTGGACTAGCGGGAGGCCGCTTGGGCAGTTCTTC. Its protein is CASSQTWTSGRPLGQFF.